The 11 T cell receptor beta chains given below trace back to one sample, sequenced in a study of T cells expressing NK-cell markers. TCRdb derives one entry per CDR3 protein from the 5' RACE reads, leaving out DNA. This listing includes roughly 180,000 distinct CDR3 sequences. Sequenced material: blood T cells: a sorted CD56 or NKG2C T cell subset, CD4+ or CD8+ T cells, or bulk PBMC T cells (not recorded which). These receptors were collected from a woman between 18 and 69 years old in good health.

The chain joins TRBV5-6 to TRBJ2-2; TCRdb reports TRBD1, a call that lacks DNA to check it against. The CDR3 is 15 amino acids. The germline CDR1 and CDR2 sequences are SGHDT and YYEEEE. The CDR3 sequence: CASSRVDRNTGELFF.

The CDR3 is CSARSGGGTEAFF. The V call is TRBV20-1, the J call TRBJ1-1; checking the TCRdb D call of TRBD1 is not possible without DNA. The length of the CDR3 is 13 residues. CDR1 DFQATT and CDR2 SNEGSKA come from the germline V gene (reference sequence).

The chain links TRBV29-1 to TRBJ2-7; the D gene TCRdb calls, TRBD2, cannot be checked with no DNA. Germline assignment: CDR1 SQVTM and CDR2 ANQGSEA. The CDR3 loop spans 13 amino acids. The CDR3: CSAITSGSYEQYF.

V gene TRBV28 combines with J gene TRBJ2-7; the D call from TCRdb, TRBD2, cannot be confirmed without DNA. CDR1 is MDHEN, CDR2 SYDVKM, per germline. The CDR3 consists of 16 residues. This chain's CDR3 is CASRLAMGLAGGEQYF.

The V and J genes are TRBV7-2 and TRBJ2-2; TCRdb proposes TRBD1, but this gene call is untestable without DNA. Germline loops: CDR1 SGHTA, CDR2 FQGNSA. This CDR3 region has 16 residues. The CDR3 sequence is CASSTRTGGGTGELFF. Looking up the rest from reference TRBV7-2 and TRBJ2-2 gives the full variable domain: GAGVSQSPSNKVTEKGKDVELRCDPISGHTALYWYRQSLGQGLEFLIYFQGNSAPDKSGLPSDRFSAERTGGSVSTLTIQRTQQEDSAVYLCASSTRTGGGTGELFFGEGSRLTVL.

The chain couples TRBV2 to TRBJ2-1; without DNA, the TCRdb call of TRBD1 cannot be checked. CDR3 size: 12 residues. Germline V gene lookup returns CDR1 SNHLY and CDR2 FYNNEI. The CDR3 loop is CASSIQGNEQFF.

The chain is built from TRBV4-1 and TRBJ1-2; there is no DNA to check the TCRdb D call of TRBD1. This CDR3 contains 14 residues. Germline V lookup: CDR1 MGHRA, CDR2 YSYEKL. CDR3: CASSQTGLGYGYTF.

The V gene is TRBV12-3 or TRBV12-4, the J gene TRBJ1-6. The CDR3 is 15 residues long. The CDR3 region is CASSARLLYNSPLHF.

The chain recombines TRBV4-2 with TRBJ2-3; the TCRdb call, TRBD2, lacks DNA for checking. Germline assignment: CDR1 LGHNA and CDR2 YNFKEQ. The CDR3 covers 18 residues. CDR3 region: CASSQEGAGRGGRNTQYF.

The rearrangement uses TRBV6-2 or TRBV6-3 and TRBJ1-1. The CDR3 has 14 amino acids. Germline V gene lookup returns CDR1 MNHEY and CDR2 SVGEGT. Here the CDR3 reads CASTSRSGWTEAFF.

V is TRBV20-1 and J is TRBJ2-7; TCRdb proposes TRBD1, but this gene call is untestable without DNA. From germline, CDR1 is DFQATT and CDR2 SNEGSKA (reference sequence). The CDR3 contains 17 residues. CDR3 sequence reads: CSARDLGGGTGSYEQYF.